The sequence of this TCR beta chain was determined in a study of identical twins. MiXCR, run by TCRdb on the 5' RACE reads, gives a single entry per CDR3 protein. The sample has approximately 220,000 distinct CDR3 sequences, 7% to 8.5% seen once. The study's findings and limits: Clonotypes of the beta chain that were abundant in cord blood carried fewer insertions (memory repertoires showed none). The authors noted that invariant MAIT and iNKT cells could partly confound zero-insertion analyses.

This CDR3 has 15 residues. Per germline, CDR1 SGHVS and CDR2 FQNEAQ. With 5 bases removed from V and 4 bases from J, the gap between germline ends came to 16 bases. The donors were all healthy and Caucasian. This clonotype was counted at least ten times. The antigen is unknown. The sample was also reused in another study, on yellow fever vaccine responses in identical twins.

Sequenced sample: CD8+ T cells sorted from blood. The chain joins TRBV7-8 to TRBJ2-3, with D maybe TRBD2 (5 bases). This clonotype was sampled from a woman in her late teens or twenties in good health. CDR3 residues: CASSPGGLWADTQYF. DNA of the CDR3: TGTGCCAGCAGCCCCGGAGGACTTTGGGCAGATACGCAGTATTTT.